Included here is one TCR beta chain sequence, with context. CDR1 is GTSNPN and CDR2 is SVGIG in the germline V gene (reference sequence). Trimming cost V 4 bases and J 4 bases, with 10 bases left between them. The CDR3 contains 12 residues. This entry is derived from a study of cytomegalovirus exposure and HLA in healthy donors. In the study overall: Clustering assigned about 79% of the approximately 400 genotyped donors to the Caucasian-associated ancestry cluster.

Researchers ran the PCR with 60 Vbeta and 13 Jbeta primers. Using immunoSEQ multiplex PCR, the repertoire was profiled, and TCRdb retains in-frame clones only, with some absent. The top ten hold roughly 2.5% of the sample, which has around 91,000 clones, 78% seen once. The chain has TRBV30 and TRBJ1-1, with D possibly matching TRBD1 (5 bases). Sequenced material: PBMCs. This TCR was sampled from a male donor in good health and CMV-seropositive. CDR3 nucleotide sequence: TGTGCCTGGAACCTTGACAGCACTGAAGCTTTCTTT. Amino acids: CAWNLDSTEAFF.